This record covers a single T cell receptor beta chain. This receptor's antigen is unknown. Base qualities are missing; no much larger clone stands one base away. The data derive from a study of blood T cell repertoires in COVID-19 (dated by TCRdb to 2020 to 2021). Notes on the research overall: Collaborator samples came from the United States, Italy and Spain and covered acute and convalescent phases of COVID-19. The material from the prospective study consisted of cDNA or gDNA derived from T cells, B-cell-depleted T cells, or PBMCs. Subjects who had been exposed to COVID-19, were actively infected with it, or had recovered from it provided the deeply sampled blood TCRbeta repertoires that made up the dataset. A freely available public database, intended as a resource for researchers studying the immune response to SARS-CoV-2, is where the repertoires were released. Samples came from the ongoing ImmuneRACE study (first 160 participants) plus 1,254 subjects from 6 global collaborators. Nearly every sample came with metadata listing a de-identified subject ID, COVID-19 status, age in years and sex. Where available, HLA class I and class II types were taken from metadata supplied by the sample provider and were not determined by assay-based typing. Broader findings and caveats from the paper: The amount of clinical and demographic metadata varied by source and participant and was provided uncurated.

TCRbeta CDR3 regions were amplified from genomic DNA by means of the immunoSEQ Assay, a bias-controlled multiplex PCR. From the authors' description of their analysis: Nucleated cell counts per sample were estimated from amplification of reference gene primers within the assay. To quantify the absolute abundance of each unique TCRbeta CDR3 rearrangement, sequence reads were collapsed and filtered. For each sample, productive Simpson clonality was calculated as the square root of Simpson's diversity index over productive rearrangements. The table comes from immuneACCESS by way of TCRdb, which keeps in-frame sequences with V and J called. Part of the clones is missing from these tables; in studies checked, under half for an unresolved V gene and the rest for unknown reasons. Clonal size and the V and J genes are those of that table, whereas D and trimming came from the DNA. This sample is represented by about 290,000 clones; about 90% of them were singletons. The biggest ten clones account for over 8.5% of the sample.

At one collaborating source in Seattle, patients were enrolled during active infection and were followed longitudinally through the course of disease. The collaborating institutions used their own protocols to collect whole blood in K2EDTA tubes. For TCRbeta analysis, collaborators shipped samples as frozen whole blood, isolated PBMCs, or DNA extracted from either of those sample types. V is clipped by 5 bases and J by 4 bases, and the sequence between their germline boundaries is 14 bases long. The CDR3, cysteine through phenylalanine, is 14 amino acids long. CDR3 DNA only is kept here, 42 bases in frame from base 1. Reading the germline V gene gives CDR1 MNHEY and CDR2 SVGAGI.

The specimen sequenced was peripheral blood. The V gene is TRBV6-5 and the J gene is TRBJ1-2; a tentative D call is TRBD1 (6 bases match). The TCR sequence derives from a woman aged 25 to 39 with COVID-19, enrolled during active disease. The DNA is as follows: TGTGCCAGCAGTCCCCGAGGGGGTTCCTATGGCTACACCTTC. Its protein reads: CASSPRGGSYGYTF.